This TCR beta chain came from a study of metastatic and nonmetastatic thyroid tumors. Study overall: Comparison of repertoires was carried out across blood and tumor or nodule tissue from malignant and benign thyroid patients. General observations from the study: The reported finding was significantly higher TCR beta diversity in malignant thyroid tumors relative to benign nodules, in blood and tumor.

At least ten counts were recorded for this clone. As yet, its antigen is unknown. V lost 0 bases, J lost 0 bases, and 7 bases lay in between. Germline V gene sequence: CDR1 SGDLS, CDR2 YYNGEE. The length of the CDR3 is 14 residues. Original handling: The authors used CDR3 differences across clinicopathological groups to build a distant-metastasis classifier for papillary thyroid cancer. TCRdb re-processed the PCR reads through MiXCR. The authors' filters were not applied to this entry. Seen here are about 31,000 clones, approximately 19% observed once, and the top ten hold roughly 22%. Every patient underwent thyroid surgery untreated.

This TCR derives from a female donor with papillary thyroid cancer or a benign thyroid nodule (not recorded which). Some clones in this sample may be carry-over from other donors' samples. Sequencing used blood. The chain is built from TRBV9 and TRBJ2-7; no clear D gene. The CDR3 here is CASSVGASSYEQYF. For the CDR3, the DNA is TGTGCCAGCAGCGTAGGTGCATCCTCCTACGAGCAGTACTTC.